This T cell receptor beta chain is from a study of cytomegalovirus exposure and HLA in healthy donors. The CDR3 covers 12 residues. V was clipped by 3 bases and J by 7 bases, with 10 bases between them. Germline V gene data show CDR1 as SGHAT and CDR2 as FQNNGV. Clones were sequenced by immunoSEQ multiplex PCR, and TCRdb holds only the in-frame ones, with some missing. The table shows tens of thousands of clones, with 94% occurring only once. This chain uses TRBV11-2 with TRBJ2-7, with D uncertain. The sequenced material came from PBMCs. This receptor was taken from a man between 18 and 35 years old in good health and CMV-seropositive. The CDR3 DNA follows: TGTGCCAGCAGCTTGGTACATCAGGAGCAGTACTTC. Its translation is CASSLVHQEQYF.